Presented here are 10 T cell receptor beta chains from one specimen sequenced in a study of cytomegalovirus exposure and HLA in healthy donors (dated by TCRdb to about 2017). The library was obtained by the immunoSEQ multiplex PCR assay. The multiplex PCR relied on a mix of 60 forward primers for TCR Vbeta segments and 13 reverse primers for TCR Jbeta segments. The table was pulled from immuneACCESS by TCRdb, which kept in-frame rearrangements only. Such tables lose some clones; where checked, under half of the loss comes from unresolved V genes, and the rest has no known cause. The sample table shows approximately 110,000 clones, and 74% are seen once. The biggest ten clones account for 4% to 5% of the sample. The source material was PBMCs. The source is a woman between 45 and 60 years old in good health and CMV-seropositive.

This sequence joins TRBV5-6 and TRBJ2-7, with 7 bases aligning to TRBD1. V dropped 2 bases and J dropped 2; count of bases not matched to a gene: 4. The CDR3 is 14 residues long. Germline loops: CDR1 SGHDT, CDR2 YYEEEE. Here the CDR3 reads CASSFDRVAYEQYF. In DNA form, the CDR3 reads TGTGCCAGCAGCTTTGACAGGGTGGCCTACGAGCAGTACTTC.

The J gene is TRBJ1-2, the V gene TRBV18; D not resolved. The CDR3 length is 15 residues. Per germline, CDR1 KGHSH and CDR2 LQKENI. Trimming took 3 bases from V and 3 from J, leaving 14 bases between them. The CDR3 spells CASSPLAAPDYGYTF. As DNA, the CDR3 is TGTGCCAGCTCACCGCTAGCGGCGCCGGACTATGGCTACACCTTC.

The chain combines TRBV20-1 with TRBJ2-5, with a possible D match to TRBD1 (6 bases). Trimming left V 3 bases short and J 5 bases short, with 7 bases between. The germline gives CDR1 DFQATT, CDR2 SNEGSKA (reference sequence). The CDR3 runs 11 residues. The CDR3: CSASTGETQYF. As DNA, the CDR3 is TGCAGTGCTAGTACAGGGGAGACCCAGTACTTC.

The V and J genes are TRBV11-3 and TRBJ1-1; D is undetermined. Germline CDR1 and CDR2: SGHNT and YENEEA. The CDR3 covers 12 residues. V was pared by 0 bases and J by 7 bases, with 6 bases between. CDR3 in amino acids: CASSLDSGEAFF. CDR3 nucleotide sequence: TGTGCCAGCAGCTTAGATAGTGGTGAAGCTTTCTTT.

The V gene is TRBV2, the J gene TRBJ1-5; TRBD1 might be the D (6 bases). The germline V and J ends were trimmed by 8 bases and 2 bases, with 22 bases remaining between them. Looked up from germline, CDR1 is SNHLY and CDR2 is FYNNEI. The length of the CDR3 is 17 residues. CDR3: CASRSHRGRGGNQPQHF. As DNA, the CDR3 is TGTGCCAGCCGAAGCCACCGGGGGAGGGGGGGCAATCAGCCCCAGCATTTT.

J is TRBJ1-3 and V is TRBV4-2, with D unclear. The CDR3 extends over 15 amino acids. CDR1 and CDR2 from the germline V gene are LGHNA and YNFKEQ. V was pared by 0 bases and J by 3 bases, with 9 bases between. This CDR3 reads CASSQELASGNTIYF. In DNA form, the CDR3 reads TGTGCCAGCAGCCAAGAGCTCGCCAGTGGAAACACCATATATTTT.

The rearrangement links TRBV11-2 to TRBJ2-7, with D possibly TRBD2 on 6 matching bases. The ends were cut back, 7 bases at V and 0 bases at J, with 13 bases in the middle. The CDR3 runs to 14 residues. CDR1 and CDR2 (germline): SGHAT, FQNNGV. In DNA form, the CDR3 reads TGTGCCAGCAAGAGAACTAGCTACTCCTACGAGCAGTACTTC. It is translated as CASKRTSYSYEQYF. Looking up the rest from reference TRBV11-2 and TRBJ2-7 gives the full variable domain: EAGVAQSPRYKIIEKRQSVAFWCNPISGHATLYWYQQILGQGPKLLIQFQNNGVVDDSQLPKDRFSAERLKGVDSTLKIQPAKLEDSAVYLCASKRTSYSYEQYFGPGTRLTVT.

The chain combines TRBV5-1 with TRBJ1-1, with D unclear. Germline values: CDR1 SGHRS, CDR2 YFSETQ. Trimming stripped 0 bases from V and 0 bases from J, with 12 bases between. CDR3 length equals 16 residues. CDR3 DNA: TGCGCCAGCAGCTTGGCGATTAACAGCATGAACACTGAAGCTTTCTTT. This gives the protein CASSLAINSMNTEAFF.

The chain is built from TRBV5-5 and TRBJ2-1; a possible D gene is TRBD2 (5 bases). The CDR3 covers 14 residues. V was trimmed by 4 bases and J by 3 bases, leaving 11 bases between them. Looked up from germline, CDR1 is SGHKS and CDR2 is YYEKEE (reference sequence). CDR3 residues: CASSNRGFYNEQFF. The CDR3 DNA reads TGTGCCAGCAGCAATAGAGGGTTCTACAATGAGCAGTTCTTC.

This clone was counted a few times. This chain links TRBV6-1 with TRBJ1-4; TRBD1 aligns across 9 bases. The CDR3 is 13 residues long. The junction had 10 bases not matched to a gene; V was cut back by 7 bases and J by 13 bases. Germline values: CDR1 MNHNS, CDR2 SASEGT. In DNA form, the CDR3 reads TGTGCCAGCATGACCGGGACAGGGAGTAGACTGTTTTTT. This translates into CASMTGTGSRLFF.